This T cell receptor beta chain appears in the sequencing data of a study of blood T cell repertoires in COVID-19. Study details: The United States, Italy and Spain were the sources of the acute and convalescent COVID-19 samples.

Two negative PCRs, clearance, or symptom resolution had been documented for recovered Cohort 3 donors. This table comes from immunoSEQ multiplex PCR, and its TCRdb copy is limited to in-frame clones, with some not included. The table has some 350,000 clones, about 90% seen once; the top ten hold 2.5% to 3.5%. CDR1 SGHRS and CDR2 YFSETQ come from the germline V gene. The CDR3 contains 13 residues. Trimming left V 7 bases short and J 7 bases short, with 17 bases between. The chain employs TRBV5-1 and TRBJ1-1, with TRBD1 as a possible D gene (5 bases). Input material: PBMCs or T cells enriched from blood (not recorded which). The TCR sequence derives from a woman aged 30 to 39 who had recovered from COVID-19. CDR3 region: CASGDSTPGEAFF. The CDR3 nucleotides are TGCGCCAGCGGAGACAGTACCCCGGGTGAAGCTTTCTTT.